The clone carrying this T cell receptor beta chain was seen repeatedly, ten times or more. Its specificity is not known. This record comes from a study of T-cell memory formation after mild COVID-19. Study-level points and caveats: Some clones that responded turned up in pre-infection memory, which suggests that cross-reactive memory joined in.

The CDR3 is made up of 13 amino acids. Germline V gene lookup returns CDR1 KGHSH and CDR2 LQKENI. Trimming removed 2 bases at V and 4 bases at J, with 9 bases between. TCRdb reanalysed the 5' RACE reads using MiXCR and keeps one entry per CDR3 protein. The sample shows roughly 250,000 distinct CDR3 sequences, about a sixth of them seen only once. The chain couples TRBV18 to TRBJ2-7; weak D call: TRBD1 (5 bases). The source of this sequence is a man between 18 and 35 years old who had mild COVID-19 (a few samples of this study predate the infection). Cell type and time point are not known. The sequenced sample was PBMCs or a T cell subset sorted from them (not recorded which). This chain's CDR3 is CASSPGAEYEQYF. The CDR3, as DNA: TGTGCCAGCTCACCAGGGGCAGAGTACGAGCAGTACTTC. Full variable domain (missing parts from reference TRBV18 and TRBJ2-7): NAGVMQNPRHLVRRRGQEARLRCSPMKGHSHVYWYRQLPEEGLKFMVYLQKENIIDESGMPKERFSAEFPKEGPSILRIQQVVRGDSAAYFCASSPGAEYEQYFGPGTRLTVT.